The clone carrying this T cell receptor (beta chain) showed up just once. This sample stems from a study of blood T cells in healthy people across ages. The CDR3 runs 13 residues. Per the germline V gene, CDR1 is KGHSH and CDR2 is LQKENI. With 2 bases removed from V and 4 bases from J, the gap between germline ends came to 9 bases. Total RNA extraction produced at least 5 micrograms (per sample) for the study. A sample-barcoded 5' primer and a J-beta primer mix were used in a second PCR of roughly 6 to 11 cycles. TCRdb re-analysed the 5' RACE reads in MiXCR, keeping a single row per CDR3 protein. The repertoire holds over 550,000 distinct CDR3 sequences, with 25% to 35% as singletons.

The TCR originated in an elderly woman in good health. V and J are TRBV18 and TRBJ2-7; D not resolved. Sample: blood. CDR3 amino acids: CASSPGGEYEQYF. Here the CDR3 DNA reads TGTGCCAGCTCACCAGGCGGAGAATACGAGCAGTACTTC.